Listed here are 29 T cell receptor beta chains from one sample, sequenced in a study of cytomegalovirus exposure and HLA in healthy donors. TCRdb keeps only in-frame clones here, not all; method: immunoSEQ multiplex PCR. The repertoire holds approximately 82,000 clones, 90% to 95% seen once, with 0.69% in the top ten. Sequenced: PBMCs. The receptors were gathered from a woman aged 18-30 years in good health and CMV-seronegative.

The rearrangement joins TRBV19 to TRBJ1-2, with a tentative D call TRBD1 (6 bases). The germline V and J ends were trimmed by 5 bases and 4 bases, with 17 bases remaining between them. The germline V gene encodes CDR1 LNHDA and CDR2 SQIVND (reference sequence). This CDR3 has 15 residues. Written as DNA, the CDR3 is TGTGCCAGTAGTTCCGGGGGGCTAGACGGCTATGGCTACACCTTC. As protein: CASSSGGLDGYGYTF. Filled out from reference TRBV19 and TRBJ1-2, the complete variable domain reads DGGITQSPKYLFRKEGQNVTLSCEQNLNHDAMYWYRQDPGQGLRLIYYSQIVNDFQKGDIAEGYSVSREKKESFPLTVTSAQKNPTAFYLCASSSGGLDGYGYTFGSGTRLTVV.

The chain employs TRBV5-1 and TRBJ2-1; 7 positions match TRBD1. CDR3 length: 13 residues. Germline assignment: CDR1 SGHRS and CDR2 YFSETQ. V shed 3 bases and J 6 bases; nucleotides not matched to a gene: 3. The CDR3 sequence: CASSSDRVNEQFF. CDR3 bases: TGCGCCAGCAGCTCCGACAGGGTCAATGAGCAGTTCTTC.

V is TRBV5-1 and J is TRBJ2-1; perhaps TRBD2 as D (7 bases). Germline CDR1 reads SGHRS; CDR2 reads YFSETQ. V gave up 4 bases and J gave up 7 bases, with 15 bases separating them. This CDR3 is 14 amino acids long. The CDR3 bases are TGCGCCAGCAGCGGGGGCAGGGAGGGGAATGAGCAGTTCTTC. It encodes CASSGGREGNEQFF.

The V gene is TRBV19, the J gene TRBJ2-6, with 7 bases matching TRBD1. Trimming at V came to 6 bases and at J to 2 bases, leaving 13 bases not matched to a gene. Germline lookup yields CDR1 LNHDA and CDR2 SQIVND (reference sequence). The CDR3 has 18 residues. CDR3 in DNA: TGTGCCAGTAGCCCAAGGGGGCTGACGGGCCCTGGGGCCAACGTCCTGACTTTC. Translated, it gives CASSPRGLTGPGANVLTF.

V usage is TRBV7-9 and J usage is TRBJ2-1; 12 bases line up with TRBD2. CDR3 length: 18 residues. The V and J ends lost 0 bases and 1 base, in that order; junction bases with no gene match: 4. The germline V gene has CDR1 SEHNR and CDR2 FQNEAQ (reference sequence). CDR3 coding DNA: TGTGCCAGCAGCTTAGCGGGACTAGCGGGTTTATCCTACAATGAGCAGTTCTTC. Protein: CASSLAGLAGLSYNEQFF.

The chain employs TRBV29-1 and TRBJ2-7; 8 bases are a match to TRBD2. Trimming removed 0 bases from V and 3 bases from J; junction bases left unmatched: 10. The germline gives CDR1 SQVTM, CDR2 ANQGSEA. The CDR3 is made up of 16 amino acids. DNA for the CDR3: TGCAGCGTTGAAGATGCCGGGACTAGTCTTTTCTACGAGCAGTACTTC. Residues: CSVEDAGTSLFYEQYF.

The chain is built from TRBV11-2 and TRBJ2-7; 8 nucleotides agree with TRBD1. V dropped 5 bases and J dropped 6; count of bases not matched to a gene: 3. The V gene's germline CDR1 is SGHAT and CDR2 FQNNGV. CDR3 length: 12 residues. DNA of the CDR3: TGTGCCAGCAGCCTTGGACAGGGCGAGCAGTACTTC. Translated, it gives CASSLGQGEQYF. The full variable domain, completed using reference TRBV11-2 and TRBJ2-7, is EAGVAQSPRYKIIEKRQSVAFWCNPISGHATLYWYQQILGQGPKLLIQFQNNGVVDDSQLPKDRFSAERLKGVDSTLKIQPAKLEDSAVYLCASSLGQGEQYFGPGTRLTVT.

The rearrangement links TRBV7-2 to TRBJ1-1, with D unclear. V was clipped by 5 bases and J by 9 bases, with 22 bases between them. Germline-derived CDR1 and CDR2 are SGHTA and FQGNSA. The CDR3 has 15 residues. The CDR3 loop is CASSPSLGGRVKAFF. CDR3 sequence (DNA): TGTGCCAGCAGCCCCAGTTTGGGAGGGAGGGTGAAAGCTTTCTTT.

The J gene is TRBJ2-7, the V gene TRBV27, with 9 bases lining up with TRBD2. Per the germline V gene, CDR1 is MNHEY and CDR2 is SMNVEV (reference sequence). This CDR3 has 15 residues. V shed 5 bases and J 4 bases; nucleotides not matched to a gene: 9. The CDR3 bases are TGTGCCAGCAGTCTTTTTAGCGGGGGCCCATACGAGCAGTACTTC. Encoded protein: CASSLFSGGPYEQYF.

V gene TRBV4-2 combines with J gene TRBJ2-1; TRBD2 matches 7 bases. The V and J ends lost 1 base and 0 bases, in that order; junction bases with no gene match: 0. CDR3 length equals 15 residues. The germline CDR1 and CDR2 sequences are LGHNA and YNFKEQ. DNA of the CDR3: TGTGCCAGCAGCCAAGGGACTAGCTCCTACAATGAGCAGTTCTTC. This translates into CASSQGTSSYNEQFF.

V gene TRBV9 combines with J gene TRBJ2-5; D perhaps matches TRBD2 (6 bases). The CDR3 extends over 15 amino acids. CDR1 is SGDLS, CDR2 YYNGEE, per germline. V was clipped by 3 bases and J by 4 bases, with 16 bases between them. The CDR3 region has the DNA TGTGCCAGCAGCGCCTACCCGACTAGTTTAGAGACCCAGTACTTC. This sequence encodes CASSAYPTSLETQYF.

The chain combines TRBV7-2 with TRBJ2-7, with 7 nucleotides matching TRBD2. The V segment lost 6 bases and the J segment 0 bases; nucleotides outside the gene matches: 8. This CDR3 is 15 amino acids long. Germline CDR1 and CDR2: SGHTA and FQGNSA. In nucleotides, the CDR3 is TGTGCCAGCAGGCAAAAGGGACTACACTCCTACGAGCAGTACTTC. Its translation: CASRQKGLHSYEQYF.

This rearrangement joins TRBV27 to TRBJ2-3; weak D call: TRBD2 (5 bases). The length of the CDR3 is 12 residues. CDR1 and CDR2 (germline): MNHEY, SMNVEV (reference sequence). V shed 5 bases and J shed 4 bases, with 7 bases lying between them. The CDR3 loop is CASSPGADTQYF. DNA of the CDR3: TGTGCCAGCAGTCCCGGGGCAGATACGCAGTATTTT.

The V and J genes are TRBV9 and TRBJ1-1; 8 nucleotides align to TRBD1. CDR3 size: 15 residues. Germline V gives CDR1 SGDLS, CDR2 YYNGEE. V lost 3 bases to trimming and J lost 1 base; unmatched junction nucleotides: 5. The CDR3 DNA reads TGTGCCAGCAGCGGAACCGGGACAGGGAACACTGAAGCTTTCTTT. It translates to CASSGTGTGNTEAFF.

The chain employs TRBV7-9 and TRBJ2-7; tentatively, D is TRBD1 (6 bases). The germline gives CDR1 SEHNR, CDR2 FQNEAQ (reference sequence). V lost 5 bases to trimming and J lost 5 bases, with 16 bases between them. The CDR3 contains 14 residues. The CDR3 nucleotides read TGTGCCAGCAGCCACTGGACGAAGGGGGACGAGCAGTACTTC. It codes for CASSHWTKGDEQYF. Full variable domain (outside the CDR3, taken from reference TRBV7-9 and TRBJ2-7): DTGVSQNPRHKITKRGQNVTFRCDPISEHNRLYWYRQTLGQGPEFLTYFQNEAQLEKSRLLSDRFSAERPKGSFSTLEIQRTEQGDSAMYLCASSHWTKGDEQYFGPGTRLTVT.

The chain recombines TRBV4-1 with TRBJ1-4; 7 bases are shared with TRBD1. CDR3 length: 16 amino acids. V shed 4 bases, J shed 0 bases, and the junction held 5 bases outside the gene matches. CDR1 and CDR2 from the germline V gene are MGHRA and YSYEKL. The CDR3 DNA sequence: TGCGCCAGCAGCCGGGTCCAGGGGGCAACTAATGAAAAACTGTTTTTT. Protein: CASSRVQGATNEKLFF.

The chain recombines TRBV19 with TRBJ2-6; D call uncertain. The V gene lost 7 bases and the J gene lost 2 bases, with 6 bases spanning the gap. The CDR3 runs to 13 residues. CDR1 and CDR2 from the germline V gene are LNHDA and SQIVND (reference sequence). The CDR3 loop is CASNEPGANVLTF. For the CDR3, the DNA is TGTGCCAGTAATGAGCCTGGGGCCAACGTCCTGACTTTC.

V usage is TRBV28 and J usage is TRBJ1-2; no clear D. In germline, CDR1 is MDHEN, CDR2 SYDVKM. The V end was cut by 6 bases, the J end by 2 bases, with 19 bases between. This CDR3 is 16 amino acids long. The CDR3 nucleotides are TGTGCCAGCAGCTCTAGCCGGGTCCAACTAAACTATGGCTACACCTTC. Encoded protein: CASSSSRVQLNYGYTF.

This chain uses TRBV4-3 with TRBJ2-3, with 9 bases that match TRBD2. Trimming removed 0 bases from V and 5 bases from J; junction bases left unmatched: 12. Germline-derived CDR1 and CDR2 are LGHNA and YSLEER. This CDR3 comprises 18 residues. The CDR3 is CASSQDLPGGGAQDTQYF. The CDR3 DNA sequence: TGCGCCAGCAGCCAAGATCTGCCGGGCGGGGGGGCCCAAGATACGCAGTATTTT.

The rearrangement uses TRBV5-6 and TRBJ1-2; D not resolved. The CDR3 length is 14 residues. Germline lookup yields CDR1 SGHDT and CDR2 YYEEEE. V lost 4 bases, J lost 4 bases, and 14 bases lay in between. CDR3 protein: CASSPARQSYGYTF. As DNA, the CDR3 is TGTGCCAGCAGCCCCGCGAGGCAGTCCTATGGCTACACCTTC. Drawing the rest from reference TRBV5-6 and TRBJ1-2, the complete variable domain is DAGVTQSPTHLIKTRGQQVTLRCSPKSGHDTVSWYQQALGQGPQFIFQYYEEEERQRGNFPDRFSGHQFPNYSSELNVNALLLGDSALYLCASSPARQSYGYTFGSGTRLTVV.

This chain joins TRBV19 and TRBJ2-7; perhaps TRBD2 as D (6 bases). The CDR3 extends over 14 amino acids. Germline assignment: CDR1 LNHDA and CDR2 SQIVND (reference sequence). V was clipped by 3 bases and J by 2 bases, with 11 bases between them. The CDR3 is CASSISGGAYEQYF. The CDR3 DNA sequence: TGTGCCAGTAGTATTTCTGGAGGGGCCTACGAGCAGTACTTC.

The chain combines TRBV9 with TRBJ1-2; 8 bases are a match to TRBD1. V gave up 3 bases and J gave up 1 base; unmatched junction bases: 5. The CDR3 sequence is 15 residues long. The germline gives CDR1 SGDLS, CDR2 YYNGEE. This chain's CDR3 is CASSAQGARNYGYTF. The CDR3 bases are TGTGCCAGCAGCGCTCAGGGGGCGCGTAACTATGGCTACACCTTC.

The chain couples TRBV19 to TRBJ1-1; 7 bases agree with TRBD1. CDR1 and CDR2 from the germline V gene are LNHDA and SQIVND (reference sequence). Trimming at V came to 5 bases and at J to 1 base, leaving 1 base not matched to a gene. CDR3 length: 13 amino acids. The CDR3: CASSPGGNTEAFF. The CDR3 DNA is TGTGCCAGTAGTCCAGGGGGGAACACTGAAGCTTTCTTT. Together with reference TRBV19 and TRBJ1-1, the CDR3 gives the full variable domain: DGGITQSPKYLFRKEGQNVTLSCEQNLNHDAMYWYRQDPGQGLRLIYYSQIVNDFQKGDIAEGYSVSREKKESFPLTVTSAQKNPTAFYLCASSPGGNTEAFFGQGTRLTVV.

This clone was observed a few times. This sequence joins TRBV6-5 and TRBJ1-5, with a tentative D call TRBD1 (5 bases). The germline V gene encodes CDR1 MNHEY and CDR2 SVGAGI. This CDR3 spans 15 amino acids. V was pared by 8 bases and J by 2 bases, with 16 bases between. The CDR3 is CASRSGGSGNQPQHF. The CDR3 coding sequence is TGTGCCAGCCGCTCGGGGGGAAGTGGCAATCAGCCCCAGCATTTT.

CDR3 sequence reads: CASSYRGTGENTEAFF. The CDR3 bases are TGCGCCAGCAGCTACCGCGGGACAGGGGAAAACACTGAAGCTTTCTTT. The chain employs TRBV4-1 and TRBJ1-1; 10 bases fit TRBD1. Unmatched junction bases numbered 8, after V lost 5 bases and J lost 2 bases. This CDR3 is 16 amino acids long. CDR1 is MGHRA, CDR2 YSYEKL, per germline.

V and J are TRBV28 and TRBJ2-1; no definite D call. CDR1 MDHEN and CDR2 SYDVKM come from the germline V gene. V was trimmed by 4 bases and J by 6 bases, leaving 13 bases between them. The CDR3 is made up of 14 amino acids. In nucleotides, the CDR3 is TGTGCCAGCAGTTACTTACGCGGCTCCAATGAGCAGTTCTTC. Protein product: CASSYLRGSNEQFF. The whole variable domain, filled in from reference TRBV28 and TRBJ2-1, reads DVKVTQSSRYLVKRTGEKVFLECVQDMDHENMFWYRQDPGLGLRLIYFSYDVKMKEKGDIPEGYSVSREKKERFSLILESASTNQTSMYLCASSYLRGSNEQFFGPGTRLTVL.

The chain recombines TRBV28 with TRBJ2-7, with 7 bases that match TRBD1. CDR1 is MDHEN, CDR2 SYDVKM, per germline. There are 14 residues in the CDR3. J lost 0 bases, V lost 6 bases, and 5 bases had no gene match. As DNA, the CDR3 is TGTGCCAGCAGAAGGGACAGAAGCTCCTACGAGCAGTACTTC. This sequence encodes CASRRDRSSYEQYF.

The J gene is TRBJ2-5, the V gene TRBV11-2, with TRBD2 matching over 13 bases. The CDR3 totals 18 residues. V trimming: 3 bases; J trimming: 5 bases; junction bases outside the gene matches: 12. Germline V gene sequence: CDR1 SGHAT, CDR2 FQNNGV. CDR3 region: CASSFIKRLAGGGETQYF. The CDR3 region has the DNA TGTGCCAGCAGCTTTATTAAGCGACTAGCGGGAGGTGGGGAGACCCAGTACTTC. The variable domain in full, completed from reference TRBV11-2 and TRBJ2-5, reads EAGVAQSPRYKIIEKRQSVAFWCNPISGHATLYWYQQILGQGPKLLIQFQNNGVVDDSQLPKDRFSAERLKGVDSTLKIQPAKLEDSAVYLCASSFIKRLAGGGETQYFGPGTRLLVL.

This clone has a single count. CDR3 loop: CASSPGQGNQPQHF. In nucleotides, the CDR3 is TGTGCCAGTAGTCCAGGACAGGGCAATCAGCCCCAGCATTTT. The J gene is TRBJ1-5, the V gene TRBV19, with 7 bases lining up with TRBD1. This CDR3 contains 14 residues. Germline V gene lookup returns CDR1 LNHDA and CDR2 SQIVND (reference sequence). The V gene end was trimmed by 5 bases and the J gene end by 2 bases; junction bases not matched to a gene: 3.